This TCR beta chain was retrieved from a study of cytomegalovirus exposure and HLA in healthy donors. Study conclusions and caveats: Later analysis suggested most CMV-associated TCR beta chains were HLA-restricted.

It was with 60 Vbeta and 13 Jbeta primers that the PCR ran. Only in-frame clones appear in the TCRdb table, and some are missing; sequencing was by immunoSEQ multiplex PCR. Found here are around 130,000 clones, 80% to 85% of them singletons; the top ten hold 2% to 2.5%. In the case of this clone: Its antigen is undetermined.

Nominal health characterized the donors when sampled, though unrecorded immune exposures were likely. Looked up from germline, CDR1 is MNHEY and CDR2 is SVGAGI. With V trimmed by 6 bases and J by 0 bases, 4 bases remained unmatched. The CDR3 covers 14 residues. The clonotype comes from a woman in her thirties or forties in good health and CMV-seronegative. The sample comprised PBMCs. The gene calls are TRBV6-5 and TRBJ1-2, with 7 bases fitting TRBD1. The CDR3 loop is CASSPDRANYGYTF. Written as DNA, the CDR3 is TGTGCCAGCAGCCCCGACAGGGCTAACTATGGCTACACCTTC.